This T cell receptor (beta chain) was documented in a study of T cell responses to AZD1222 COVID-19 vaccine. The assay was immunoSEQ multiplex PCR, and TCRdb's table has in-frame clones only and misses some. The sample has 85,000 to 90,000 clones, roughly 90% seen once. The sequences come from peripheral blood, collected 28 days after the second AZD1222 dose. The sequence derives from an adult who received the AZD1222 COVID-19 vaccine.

CDR3 sequence reads: CASSVVDRLYPNSPLHF. The CDR3 DNA sequence: TGTGCCAGCAGCGTAGTGGACAGGCTATACCCGAATTCACCCCTCCACTTT. V usage is TRBV9 and J usage is TRBJ1-6; 7 nucleotides line up with TRBD1. Germline trimming cut 0 bases from V and 7 bases from J; bases unmatched to any gene: 10. The germline CDR1 and CDR2 sequences are SGDLS and YYNGEE. The CDR3 length is 17 residues.